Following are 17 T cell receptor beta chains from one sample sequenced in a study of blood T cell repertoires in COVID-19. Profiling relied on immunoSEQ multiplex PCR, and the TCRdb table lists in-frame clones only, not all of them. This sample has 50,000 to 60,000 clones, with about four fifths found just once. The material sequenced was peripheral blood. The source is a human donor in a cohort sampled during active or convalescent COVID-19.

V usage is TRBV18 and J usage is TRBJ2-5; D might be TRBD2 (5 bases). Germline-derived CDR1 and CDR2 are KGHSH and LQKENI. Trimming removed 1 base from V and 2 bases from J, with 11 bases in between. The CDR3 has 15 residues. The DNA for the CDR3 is TGTGCCAGCTCACCACGGGTGGGAGCACAAGAGACCCAGTACTTC. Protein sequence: CASSPRVGAQETQYF.

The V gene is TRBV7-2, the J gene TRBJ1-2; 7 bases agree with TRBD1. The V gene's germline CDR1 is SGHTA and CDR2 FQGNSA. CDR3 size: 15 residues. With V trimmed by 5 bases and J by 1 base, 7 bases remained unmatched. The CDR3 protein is CASSVRDRDNYGYTF. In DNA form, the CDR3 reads TGTGCCAGCAGCGTTCGGGACAGAGATAACTATGGCTACACCTTC.

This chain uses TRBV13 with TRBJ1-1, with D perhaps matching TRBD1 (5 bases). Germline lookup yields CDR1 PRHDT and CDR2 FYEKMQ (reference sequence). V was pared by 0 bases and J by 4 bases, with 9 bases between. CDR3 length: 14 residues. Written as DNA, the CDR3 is TGTGCCAGCAGCTTAGGCAGGAGGGGCACTGAAGCTTTCTTT. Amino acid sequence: CASSLGRRGTEAFF.

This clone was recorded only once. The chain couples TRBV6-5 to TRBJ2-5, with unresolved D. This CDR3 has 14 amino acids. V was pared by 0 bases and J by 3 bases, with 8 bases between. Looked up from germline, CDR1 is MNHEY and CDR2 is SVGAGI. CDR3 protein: CASSYSCQEETQYF. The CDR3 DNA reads TGTGCCAGCAGTTACTCGTGTCAGGAAGAGACCCAGTACTTC.

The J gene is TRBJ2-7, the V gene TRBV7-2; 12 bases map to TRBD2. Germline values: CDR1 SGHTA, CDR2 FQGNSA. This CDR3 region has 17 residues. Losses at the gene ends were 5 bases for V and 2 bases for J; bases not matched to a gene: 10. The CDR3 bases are TGTGCCAGCAGCGGACGCACACTAGCGGGGGGTGCCTACGAGCAGTACTTC. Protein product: CASSGRTLAGGAYEQYF.

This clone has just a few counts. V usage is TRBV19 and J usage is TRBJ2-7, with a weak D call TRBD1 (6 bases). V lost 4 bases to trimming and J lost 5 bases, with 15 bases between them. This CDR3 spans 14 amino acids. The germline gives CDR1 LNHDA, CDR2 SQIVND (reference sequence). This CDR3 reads CASSREQGRNEQYF. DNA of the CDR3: TGTGCCAGTAGTAGAGAACAGGGTCGGAACGAGCAGTACTTC.

In DNA form, the CDR3 reads TGTGCCATCAGTGAGTCGGCAGGGATTTACGAGCAGTACTTC. It encodes CAISESAGIYEQYF. This chain joins TRBV10-3 and TRBJ2-7; the D gene is possibly TRBD1 (5 bases). The CDR3 contains 14 residues. The V gene's germline CDR1 is ENHRY and CDR2 SYGVKD. V was trimmed by 0 bases and J by 4 bases, leaving 10 bases between them.

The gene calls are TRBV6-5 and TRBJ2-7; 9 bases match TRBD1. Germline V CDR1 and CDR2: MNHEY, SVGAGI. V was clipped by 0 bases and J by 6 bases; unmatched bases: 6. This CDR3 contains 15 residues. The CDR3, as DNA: TGTGCCAGCAGTTACTCCAGGACAGGGGAGGTCGAGCAGTACTTC. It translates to CASSYSRTGEVEQYF.

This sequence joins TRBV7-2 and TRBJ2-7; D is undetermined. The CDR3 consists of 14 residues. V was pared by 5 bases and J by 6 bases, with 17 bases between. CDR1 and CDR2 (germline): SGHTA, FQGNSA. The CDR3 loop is CASSPGPVVAEQYF. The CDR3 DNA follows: TGTGCCAGCAGCCCCGGCCCGGTAGTAGCCGAGCAGTACTTC.

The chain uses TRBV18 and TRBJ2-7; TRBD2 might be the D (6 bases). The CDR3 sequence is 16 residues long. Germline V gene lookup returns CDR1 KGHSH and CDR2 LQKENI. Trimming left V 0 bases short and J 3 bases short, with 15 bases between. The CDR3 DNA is TGTGCCAGCTCACCACCGGAGGGTCTTTATCGCTACGAGCAGTACTTC. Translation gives CASSPPEGLYRYEQYF.

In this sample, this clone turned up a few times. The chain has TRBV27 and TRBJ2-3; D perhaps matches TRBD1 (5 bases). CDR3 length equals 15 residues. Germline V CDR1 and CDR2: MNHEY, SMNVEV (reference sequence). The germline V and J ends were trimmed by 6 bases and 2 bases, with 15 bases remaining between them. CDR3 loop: CASSFWGGSTDTQYF. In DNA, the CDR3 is TGTGCCAGCAGCTTCTGGGGCGGTTCCACAGATACGCAGTATTTT.

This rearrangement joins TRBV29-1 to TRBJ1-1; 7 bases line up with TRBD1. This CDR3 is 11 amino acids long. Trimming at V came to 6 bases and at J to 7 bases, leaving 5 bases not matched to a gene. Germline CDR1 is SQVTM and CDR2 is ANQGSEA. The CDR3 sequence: CSVETGLEAFF. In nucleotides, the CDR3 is TGCAGCGTGGAGACAGGGCTTGAAGCTTTCTTT.

CDR3 region: CASRPGQVYYGYTF. The CDR3 DNA is TGTGCCAGCAGGCCCGGACAGGTCTACTATGGCTACACCTTC. J is TRBJ1-2 and V is TRBV6-5; 7 positions match TRBD1. The J segment lost 3 bases and the V segment lost 6 bases, leaving 7 bases of the junction unmatched. This CDR3 region has 14 residues. CDR1 and CDR2 (germline): MNHEY, SVGAGI.

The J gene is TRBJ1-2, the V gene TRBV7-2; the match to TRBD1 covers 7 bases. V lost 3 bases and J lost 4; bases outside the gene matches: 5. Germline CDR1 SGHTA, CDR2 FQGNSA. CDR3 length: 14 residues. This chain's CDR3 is CASSLNRGGYGYTF. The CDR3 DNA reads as TGTGCCAGCAGCTTGAACAGGGGAGGCTATGGCTACACCTTC.

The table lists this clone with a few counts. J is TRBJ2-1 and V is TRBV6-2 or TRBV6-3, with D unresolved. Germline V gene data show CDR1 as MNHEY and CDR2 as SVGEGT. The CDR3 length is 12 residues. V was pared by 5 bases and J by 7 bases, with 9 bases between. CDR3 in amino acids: CASSEVWNEQFF. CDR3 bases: TGTGCCAGCAGTGAGGTGTGGAATGAGCAGTTCTTC.

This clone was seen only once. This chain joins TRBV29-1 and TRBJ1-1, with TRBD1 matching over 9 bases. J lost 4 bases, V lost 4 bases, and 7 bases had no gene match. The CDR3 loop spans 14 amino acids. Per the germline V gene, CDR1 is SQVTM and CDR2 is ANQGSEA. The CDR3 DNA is TGCAGCGTTGTGACGGGACAGGGAGTCACTGAAGCTTTCTTT. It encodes CSVVTGQGVTEAFF. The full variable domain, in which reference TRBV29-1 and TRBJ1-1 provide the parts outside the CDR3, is SAVISQKPSRDICQRGTSLTIQCQVDSQVTMMFWYRQQPGQSLTLIATANQGSEATYESGFVIDKFPISRPNLTFSTLTVSNMSPEDSSIYLCSVVTGQGVTEAFFGQGTRLTVV.

The CDR3, as DNA: TGTGCCAGCAGCTTAACGGTCCCAAACACCATATATTTT. Protein product: CASSLTVPNTIYF. The genes are TRBV5-8 and TRBJ1-3; D is ambiguous. The V gene lost 2 bases and the J gene lost 6 bases, with 9 bases spanning the gap. The length of the CDR3 is 13 residues. Germline V gene lookup returns CDR1 SGHTS and CDR2 YDEGEE.